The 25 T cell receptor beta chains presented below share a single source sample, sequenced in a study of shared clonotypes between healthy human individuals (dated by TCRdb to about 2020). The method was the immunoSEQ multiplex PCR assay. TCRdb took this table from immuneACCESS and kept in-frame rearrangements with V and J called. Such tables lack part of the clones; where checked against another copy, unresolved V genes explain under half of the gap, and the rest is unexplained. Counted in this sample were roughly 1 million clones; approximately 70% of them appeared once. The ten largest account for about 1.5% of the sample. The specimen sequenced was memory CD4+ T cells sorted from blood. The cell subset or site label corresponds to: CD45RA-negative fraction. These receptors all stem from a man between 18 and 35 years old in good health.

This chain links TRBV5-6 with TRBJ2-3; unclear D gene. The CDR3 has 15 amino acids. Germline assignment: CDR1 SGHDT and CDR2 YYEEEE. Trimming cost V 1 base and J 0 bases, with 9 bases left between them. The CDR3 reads CASSLQPGSTDTQYF. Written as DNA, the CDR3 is TGTGCCAGCAGCTTGCAGCCGGGTAGCACAGATACGCAGTATTTT.

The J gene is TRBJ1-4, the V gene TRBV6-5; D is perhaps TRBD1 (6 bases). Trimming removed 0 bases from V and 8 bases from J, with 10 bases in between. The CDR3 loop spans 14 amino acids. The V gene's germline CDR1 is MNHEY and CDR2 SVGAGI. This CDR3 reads CASSYSWGREKLFF. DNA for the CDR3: TGTGCCAGCAGTTACTCCTGGGGGCGCGAAAAACTGTTTTTT.

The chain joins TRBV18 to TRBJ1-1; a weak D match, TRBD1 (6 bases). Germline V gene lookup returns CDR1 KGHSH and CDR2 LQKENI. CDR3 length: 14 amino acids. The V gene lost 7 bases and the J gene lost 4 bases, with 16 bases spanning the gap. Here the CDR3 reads CASCPGQRTTEAFF. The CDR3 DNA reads TGTGCCAGCTGCCCGGGACAACGGACCACTGAAGCTTTCTTT.

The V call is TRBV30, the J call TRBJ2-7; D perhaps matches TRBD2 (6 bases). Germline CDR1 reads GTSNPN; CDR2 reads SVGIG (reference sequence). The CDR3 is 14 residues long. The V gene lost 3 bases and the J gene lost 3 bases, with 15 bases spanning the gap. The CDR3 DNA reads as TGTGCCTGGAGCCCTCGACCGGGGGACTACGAGCAGTACTTC. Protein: CAWSPRPGDYEQYF.

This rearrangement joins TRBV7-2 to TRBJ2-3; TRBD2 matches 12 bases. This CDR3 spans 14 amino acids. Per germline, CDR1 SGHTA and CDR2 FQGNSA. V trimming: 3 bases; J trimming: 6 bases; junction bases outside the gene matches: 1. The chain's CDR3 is CASSFGLAGDTQYF. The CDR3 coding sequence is TGTGCCAGCAGCTTTGGACTAGCGGGGGATACGCAGTATTTT.

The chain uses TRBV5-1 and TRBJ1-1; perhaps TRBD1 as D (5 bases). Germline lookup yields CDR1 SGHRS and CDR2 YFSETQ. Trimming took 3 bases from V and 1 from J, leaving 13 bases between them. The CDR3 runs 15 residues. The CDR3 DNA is TGCGCCAGCAGCTCTTCGGGGACGGCGAACACTGAAGCTTTCTTT. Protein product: CASSSSGTANTEAFF. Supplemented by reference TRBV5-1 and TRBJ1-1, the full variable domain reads KAGVTQTPRYLIKTRGQQVTLSCSPISGHRSVSWYQQTPGQGLQFLFEYFSETQRNKGNFPGRFSGRQFSNSRSEMNVSTLELGDSALYLCASSSSGTANTEAFFGQGTRLTVV.

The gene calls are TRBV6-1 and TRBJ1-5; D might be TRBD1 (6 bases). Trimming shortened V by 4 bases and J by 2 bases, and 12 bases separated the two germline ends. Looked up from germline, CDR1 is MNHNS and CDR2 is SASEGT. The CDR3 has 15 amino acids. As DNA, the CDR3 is TGTGCCAGCAGTGTCACGGGGGCGGGCAATCAGCCCCAGCATTTT. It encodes CASSVTGAGNQPQHF.

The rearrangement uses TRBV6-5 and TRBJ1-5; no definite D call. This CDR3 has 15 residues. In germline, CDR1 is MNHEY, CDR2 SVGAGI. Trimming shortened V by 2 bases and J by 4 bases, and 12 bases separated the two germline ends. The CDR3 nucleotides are TGTGCCAGCAGTTACCGATCCGACCGTAATCAGCCCCAGCATTTT. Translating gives CASSYRSDRNQPQHF.

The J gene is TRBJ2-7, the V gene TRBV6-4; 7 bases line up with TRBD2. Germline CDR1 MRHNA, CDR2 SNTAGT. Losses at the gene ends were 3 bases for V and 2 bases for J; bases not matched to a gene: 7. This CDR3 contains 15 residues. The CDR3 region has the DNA TGTGCCAGCAGTGAATGTTGTCGGGAGGCCTACGAGCAGTACTTC. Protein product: CASSECCREAYEQYF.

The DNA of the CDR3 is TGTGCCAGCAGCTTGACTGGGACAGCCCCCACAGATACGCAGTATTTT. This sequence encodes CASSLTGTAPTDTQYF. The chain uses TRBV5-4 and TRBJ2-3; 7 bases fit TRBD1. Germline loops: CDR1 SGHNT, CDR2 YYREEE (reference sequence). There are 16 residues in the CDR3. The ends lost 1 base at V and 2 bases at J; junction bases unmatched: 7.

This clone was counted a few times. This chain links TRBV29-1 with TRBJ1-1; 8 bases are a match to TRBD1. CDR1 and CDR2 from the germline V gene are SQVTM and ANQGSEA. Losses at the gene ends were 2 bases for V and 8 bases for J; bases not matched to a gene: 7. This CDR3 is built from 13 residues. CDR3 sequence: CSVEQGATIEAFF. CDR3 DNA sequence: TGCAGCGTTGAACAGGGGGCTACGATCGAAGCTTTCTTT.

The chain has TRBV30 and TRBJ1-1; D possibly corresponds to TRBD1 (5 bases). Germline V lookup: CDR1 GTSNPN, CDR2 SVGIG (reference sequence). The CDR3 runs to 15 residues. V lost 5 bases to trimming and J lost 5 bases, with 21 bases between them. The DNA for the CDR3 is TGTGCCTGGGGGGGTCGTAGGGCCCTGGGGACTGAAGCTTTCTTT. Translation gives CAWGGRRALGTEAFF. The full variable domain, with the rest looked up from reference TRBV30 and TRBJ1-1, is SQTIHQWPATLVQPVGSPLSLECTVEGTSNPNLYWYRQAAGRGLQLLFYSVGIGQISSEVPQNLSASRPQDRQFILSSKKLLLSDSGFYLCAWGGRRALGTEAFFGQGTRLTVV.

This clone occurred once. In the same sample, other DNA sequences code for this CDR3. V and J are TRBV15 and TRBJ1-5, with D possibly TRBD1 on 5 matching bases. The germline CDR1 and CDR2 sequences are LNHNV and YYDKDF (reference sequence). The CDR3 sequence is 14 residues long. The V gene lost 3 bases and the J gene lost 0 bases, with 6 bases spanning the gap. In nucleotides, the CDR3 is TGTGCCACCAGCAGGGGGGGTAGCAATCAGCCCCAGCATTTT. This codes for CATSRGGSNQPQHF.

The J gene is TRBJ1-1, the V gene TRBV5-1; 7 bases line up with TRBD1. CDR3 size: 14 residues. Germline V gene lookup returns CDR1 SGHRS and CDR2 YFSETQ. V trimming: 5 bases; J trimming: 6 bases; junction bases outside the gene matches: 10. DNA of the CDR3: TGCGCCAGCAGGCCCGGGACAGAAGCATCTGAAGCTTTCTTT. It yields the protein CASRPGTEASEAFF.

CDR3 coding DNA: TGTGCCAGCAGTGGTTATGGGGACACTGAAGCTTTCTTT. As protein: CASSGYGDTEAFF. The rearrangement links TRBV28 to TRBJ1-1; D not certain. This CDR3 is built from 13 residues. Germline V gene lookup returns CDR1 MDHEN and CDR2 SYDVKM. V dropped 5 bases and J dropped 3 bases, with 10 bases sitting between them. Together with reference TRBV28 and TRBJ1-1, the CDR3 gives the full variable domain: DVKVTQSSRYLVKRTGEKVFLECVQDMDHENMFWYRQDPGLGLRLIYFSYDVKMKEKGDIPEGYSVSREKKERFSLILESASTNQTSMYLCASSGYGDTEAFFGQGTRLTVV.

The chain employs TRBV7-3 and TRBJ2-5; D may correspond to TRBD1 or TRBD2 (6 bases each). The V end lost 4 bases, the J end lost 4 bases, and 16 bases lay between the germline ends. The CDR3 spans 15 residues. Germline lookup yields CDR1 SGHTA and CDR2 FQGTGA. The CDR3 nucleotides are TGTGCCAGCAGCTCCGGGGGCAGGGGCCCAGAGACCCAGTACTTC. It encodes CASSSGGRGPETQYF.

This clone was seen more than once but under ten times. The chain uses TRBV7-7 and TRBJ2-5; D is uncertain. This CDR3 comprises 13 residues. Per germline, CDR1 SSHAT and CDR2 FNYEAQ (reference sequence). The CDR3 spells CASTHGVGETQYF. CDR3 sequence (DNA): TGTGCTAGTACTCATGGGGTGGGGGAGACCCAGTACTTC.

CDR3 DNA: TGTGCCAGCAGCTCAATTCTATTTATGGGGTATCAAGAGACCCAGTACTTC. It encodes CASSSILFMGYQETQYF. The V gene is TRBV11-2, the J gene TRBJ2-5; no clear D gene. Between the trimmed V and J ends, which lost 4 bases and 2 bases, there was a span of 20 bases. From germline, CDR1 is SGHAT and CDR2 FQNNGV. The CDR3 totals 17 residues.

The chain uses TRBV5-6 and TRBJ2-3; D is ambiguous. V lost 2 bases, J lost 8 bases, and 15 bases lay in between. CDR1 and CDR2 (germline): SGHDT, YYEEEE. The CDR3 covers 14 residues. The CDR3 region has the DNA TGTGCCAGCAGCTTACGGCACGTTCTCGTTACGCAGTATTTT. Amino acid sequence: CASSLRHVLVTQYF.

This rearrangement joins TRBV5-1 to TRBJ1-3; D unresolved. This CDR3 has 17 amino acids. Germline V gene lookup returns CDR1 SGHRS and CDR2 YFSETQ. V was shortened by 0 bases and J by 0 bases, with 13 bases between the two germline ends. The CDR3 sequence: CASSLDGSPISGNTIYF. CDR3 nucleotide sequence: TGCGCCAGCAGCTTGGACGGCAGCCCAATCTCTGGAAACACCATATATTTT.

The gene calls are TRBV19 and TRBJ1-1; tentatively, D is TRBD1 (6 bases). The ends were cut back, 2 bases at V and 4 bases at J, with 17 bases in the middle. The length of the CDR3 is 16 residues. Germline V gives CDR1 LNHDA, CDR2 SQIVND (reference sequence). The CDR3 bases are TGTGCCAGTAGTATAATCCCAGGGGCGCTTGTCACTGAAGCTTTCTTT. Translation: CASSIIPGALVTEAFF.

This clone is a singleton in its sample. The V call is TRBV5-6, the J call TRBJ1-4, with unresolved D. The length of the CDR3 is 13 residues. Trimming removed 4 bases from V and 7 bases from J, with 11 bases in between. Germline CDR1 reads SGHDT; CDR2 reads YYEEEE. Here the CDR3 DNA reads TGTGCCAGCAGCCTTCCGGTGTCTGAAAAACTGTTTTTT. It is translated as CASSLPVSEKLFF.

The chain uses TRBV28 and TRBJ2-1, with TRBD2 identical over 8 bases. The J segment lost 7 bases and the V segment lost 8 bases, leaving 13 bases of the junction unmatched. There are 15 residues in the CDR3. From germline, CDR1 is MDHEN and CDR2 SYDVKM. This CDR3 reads CASFLRGLGNNEQFF. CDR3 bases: TGTGCCAGCTTCCTCCGGGGACTAGGGAATAATGAGCAGTTCTTC.

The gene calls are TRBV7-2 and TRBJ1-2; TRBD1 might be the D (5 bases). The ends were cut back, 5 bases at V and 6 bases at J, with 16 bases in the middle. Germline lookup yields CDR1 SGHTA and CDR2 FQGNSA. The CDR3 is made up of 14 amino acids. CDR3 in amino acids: CASSQGPTTNGYTF. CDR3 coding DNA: TGTGCCAGCAGCCAGGGACCCACGACAAATGGCTACACCTTC.

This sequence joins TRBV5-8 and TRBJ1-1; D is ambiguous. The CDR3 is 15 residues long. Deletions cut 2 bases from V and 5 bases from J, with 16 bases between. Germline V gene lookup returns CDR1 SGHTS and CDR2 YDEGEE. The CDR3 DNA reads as TGTGCCAGCAGCTTTGGTTTTAGGGCGAGTACTGAAGCTTTCTTT. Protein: CASSFGFRASTEAFF.